This T cell receptor (beta chain) came from a study of radiotherapy plus CTLA-4 blockade in lung cancer. The wider study: With 31% of patients having disease control, objective responses were seen in about 17%.

Profiled with immunoSEQ multiplex PCR; TCRdb holds only in-frame clones, not every one. The sample holds 42,000 or so clones, nearly 80% seen once. The germline V gene has CDR1 MGHRA and CDR2 YSYEKL. V was pared by 0 bases and J by 4 bases, with 13 bases between. This CDR3 contains 17 residues. The receptor's source is a human donor with non-small cell lung cancer that progressed on radiotherapy plus ipilimumab. This material consisted of peripheral blood, taken from a patient treated with radiotherapy plus ipilimumab. J is TRBJ2-6 and V is TRBV4-1, with D maybe TRBD1 (6 bases). CDR3 protein: CASSQDRGPSGANVLTF. The CDR3 coding sequence is TGCGCCAGCAGCCAAGACAGGGGTCCCTCCGGGGCCAACGTCCTGACTTTC.